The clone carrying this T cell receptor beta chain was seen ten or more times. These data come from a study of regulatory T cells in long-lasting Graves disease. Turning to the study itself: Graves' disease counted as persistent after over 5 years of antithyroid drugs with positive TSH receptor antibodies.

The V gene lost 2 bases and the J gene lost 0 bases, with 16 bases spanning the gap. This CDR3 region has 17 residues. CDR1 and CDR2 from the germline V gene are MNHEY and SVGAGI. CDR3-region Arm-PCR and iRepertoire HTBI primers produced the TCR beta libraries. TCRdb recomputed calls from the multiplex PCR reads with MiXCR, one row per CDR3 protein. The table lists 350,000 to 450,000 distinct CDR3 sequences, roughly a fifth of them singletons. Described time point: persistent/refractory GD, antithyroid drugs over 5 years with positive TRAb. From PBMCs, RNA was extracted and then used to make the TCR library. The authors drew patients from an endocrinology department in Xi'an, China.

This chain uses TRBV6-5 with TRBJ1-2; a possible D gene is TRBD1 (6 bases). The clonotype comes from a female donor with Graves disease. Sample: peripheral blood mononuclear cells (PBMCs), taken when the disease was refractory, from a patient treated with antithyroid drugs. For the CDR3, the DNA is TGTGCCAGCAGTTACGGGGGGGGCGAAGCCGCTAACTATGGCTACACCTTC. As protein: CASSYGGGEAANYGYTF.